This T cell receptor beta chain was obtained from a study of T cells after yellow fever vaccination. This clonotype has a handful of counts. Each CDR3 protein is one row after TCRdb ran MiXCR on the 5' RACE reads. The table lists some 300,000 distinct CDR3 sequences, around a tenth of them singletons. CDR1 and CDR2 from the germline V gene are MGHRA and YSYEKL. V was shortened by 5 bases and J by 4 bases, with 14 bases between the two germline ends. The CDR3 runs 14 residues. This chain links TRBV4-1 with TRBJ1-2, with D possibly TRBD1 on 6 matching bases. The material was CD4+ T cells sorted from PBMCs, obtained 45 days after the yellow fever booster vaccination. This TCR came from a man aged 18-30 years who received the YFV17D yellow fever vaccine. CDR3 in DNA: TGCGCCAGCAGCTCCCCTGGGGGCGTCTATGGCTACACCTTC. This sequence encodes CASSSPGGVYGYTF.